This is a list of T cell receptor beta chains from one sample in a study of post-analysis software for immune sequencing data. TCRdb redid the calling of the PCR reads with MiXCR, one entry per CDR3 protein. The sample shows roughly 730,000 distinct CDR3 sequences, less than 35% of them seen only once. Source material: blood. The source is a girl aged 10 to 17 with multiple sclerosis. Both conserved end residues are part of each CDR3. D genes are given only for firm matches. Clone sizes are given selectively: once, few, many, or a class where the clone is expanded.

clone_size j_call v_call d_call cdr3_nt cdr3_aa
few TRBJ2-5 TRBV19 . TGTGCCAGTAGTATTCGGAGGGAAGAGACCCAGTACTTC CASSIRREETQYF
. TRBJ2-1 TRBV6-2/TRBV6-3 TRBD2 TGTGCCAGCAGACCGCGGGGGGCGGGGAACAATGAGCAGTTCTTC CASRPRGAGNNEQFF
few TRBJ2-6 TRBV24-1 TRBD2 TGTGCCACCGGTGACCTGGGGGGGACTGGGGCCAACGTCCTGACTTTC CATGDLGGTGANVLTF
. TRBJ2-7 TRBV29-1 TRBD2 TGCAGCGTGGGGCGTGAGCGGGAGTTCTTCGAGCAGTACTTC CSVGREREFFEQYF
. TRBJ1-4 TRBV15 . TGTGCCACCCGACAGCCTAATGAAAAACTGTTTTTT CATRQPNEKLFF
. TRBJ2-4 TRBV20-1 TRBD1 TGCAGTGCTGCCGGGACAGGGGAAGGGTACAGAAACATTCAGTACTTC CSAAGTGEGYRNIQYF
many TRBJ1-1 TRBV12-3/TRBV12-4 . TGTGCCAGCAGTTTAACGGGGGGGCGAACTGAAGCTTTCTTT CASSLTGGRTEAFF
. TRBJ2-1 TRBV19 . TGTGCCAGTAGTATAGCGGGGAGGAATGAGCAGTTCTTC CASSIAGRNEQFF
many TRBJ2-5 TRBV28 TRBD1 TGTGCCAGCAGCTCGGGACAGAGGTACCAAGAGACCCAGTACTTC CASSSGQRYQETQYF
. TRBJ2-5 TRBV7-8 TRBD1 TGTGCCAGCAGCTCCGGACAGGGGGCTAGGGAGACCCAGTACTTC CASSSGQGARETQYF
. TRBJ1-2 TRBV7-2 . TGTGCCAGCAAAGAAGGGACTTCGTCGTATTATGGCTACACCTTC CASKEGTSSYYGYTF
. TRBJ2-7 TRBV6-6 TRBD1 TGTGCCAGCAGTAGACTCCGGGACAGGGGCCACGAGCAGTACTTC CASSRLRDRGHEQYF
few TRBJ2-5 TRBV20-1 . TGCAGTGCTACCGGGCCCCTAGAAGAGACCCAGTACTTC CSATGPLEETQYF
few TRBJ2-6 TRBV27 . TGTGCCAGCAGGACGGATAGGGGGACTGGGGCCGACGTCCTGACTTTC CASRTDRGTGADVLTF
. TRBJ1-2 TRBV6-6 TRBD1 TGTGCCAGCAAATCACCGGGACAGGGGGACTATGGCTACACCTTC CASKSPGQGDYGYTF
. TRBJ1-5 TRBV7-2 . TGTGCCAGCAGCTCCGGACACCCAAATCAGCCCCAGCATTTT CASSSGHPNQPQHF
. TRBJ1-5 TRBV19 TRBD1 TGTGCCAGTAGTATGCCGGGACAGGTTTTCAATCAGCCCCAGCATTTT CASSMPGQVFNQPQHF
few TRBJ2-1 TRBV29-1 . TGCAGCGTCAAACCAACAGGGTCACCATACCATGAGCAGTTCTTC CSVKPTGSPYHEQFF
once TRBJ1-2 TRBV4-1 . TGCGCCAGCAGCCCAGCACTGCTTGCGGCACAGAACTATGGCTACACCTTC CASSPALLAAQNYGYTF
. TRBJ1-4 TRBV6-1 . TGTGCCAGCAGTGAATACGGCGGACCAACTAATGAAAAACTGTTTTTT CASSEYGGPTNEKLFF
few TRBJ2-5 TRBV20-1 TRBD2 TGCAGTGCTAGAGGTGCAATTGCGGGAGGCCGGGGAGAGACCCAGTACTTC CSARGAIAGGRGETQYF
few TRBJ1-5 TRBV10-3 . TGTGCCGTCAGTCCATATAGCAATCAGCCCCAGCATTTT CAVSPYSNQPQHF
. TRBJ2-5 TRBV6-1 TRBD2 TGTGCCAGCAGTGACGCAACCGGGACTAGCGGACTATTCTACAATGAGCAGTACTTC CASSDATGTSGLFYNEQYF
few TRBJ2-1 TRBV6-6 TRBD2 TGTGCCAGCAGTTCCCGACTAGCGGGAATGTCCTACAATGAGCAGTTCTTC CASSSRLAGMSYNEQFF
. TRBJ2-5 TRBV5-1 TRBD2 TGCGCCAGCAGCCCCGGACTAGCGGGAGACATACAGTACTTC CASSPGLAGDIQYF
few TRBJ2-7 TRBV12-3/TRBV12-4 TRBD1 TGTGCCAGCAGTTGGCGGACAGGGGACGAGCAGTACTTC CASSWRTGDEQYF
few TRBJ1-2 TRBV11-2 . TGTGCCAGCAGCTTAGATCCATACGGCGGCTACACCTTC CASSLDPYGGYTF
. TRBJ2-4 TRBV12-3/TRBV12-4 . TGTGCCAGCAGGAGGCAGGGGGCCAAAAACATTCAGTACTTC CASRRQGAKNIQYF
. TRBJ2-3 TRBV7-2 TRBD1 TGTGCCAGCAGCTTCGACAGGGGGGCGACAGATACGCAGTATTTT CASSFDRGATDTQYF
. TRBJ1-2 TRBV7-9 . TGTGCCAGCAGCAACAGCGTCCTCTATGGCTACACCTTC CASSNSVLYGYTF
once TRBJ2-3 TRBV28 . TGTGCCAGCAGTTTGGAGATGGATACGCAGTATTTT CASSLEMDTQYF
. TRBJ2-3 TRBV3-1 TRBD2 TGTGCCAGCAGCCAAGATCCTGGCGGGAGCGCAGATACGCAGTATTTT CASSQDPGGSADTQYF
. TRBJ1-5 TRBV7-9 TRBD1 TGTGCCAGCAGCCAGGGGGAGTATCAGCCCCAGCATTTT CASSQGEYQPQHF
. TRBJ1-1 TRBV20-1 TRBD1 TGCAGTGCTAGAGATTTTAGGGGGGGACAGGGTAACACTGAAGCTTTCTTT CSARDFRGGQGNTEAFF
. TRBJ2-1 TRBV7-9 . TGTGCCGGAATGGGGGGCACCGGAGCCTACAATGAGCAGTTCTTC CAGMGGTGAYNEQFF
. TRBJ2-3 TRBV28 . TGTGCCAGCAGTTCACACCTAGCGTTCGGGCCAGATACGCAGTATTTT CASSSHLAFGPDTQYF
. TRBJ2-1 TRBV20-1 TRBD2 TGCAGTGCTTCCGGGACTAGCGGCTTGCATGAGCAGTTCTTC CSASGTSGLHEQFF
. TRBJ2-2 TRBV6-6 . TGTGCCAGCAGGCGAGCACCGAACACCGGGGAGCTGTTTTTT CASRRAPNTGELFF
many TRBJ1-5 TRBV20-1 . TGCAGTGCTAGAGATCGTCAGGATGGGGTAGCGGTGAGCAATCAGCCCCAGCATTTT CSARDRQDGVAVSNQPQHF
. TRBJ2-3 TRBV20-1 TRBD2 TGCAGTGCTAGAGGGTCGGCGGTAGCGGGAGGCACAGATACGCAGTATTTT CSARGSAVAGGTDTQYF
few TRBJ2-5 TRBV20-1 TRBD1 TGCAGTGCTCTTCACGACAGGGATAAAGAGACCCAGTACTTC CSALHDRDKETQYF
. TRBJ1-6 TRBV24-1 . TGTGCCACCTTGGCCCCACCCCTCCACTTT CATLAPPLHF
. TRBJ2-1 TRBV29-1 TRBD2 TGCAGCGTAGAGCTATTCCGGCTAGCGGGAGGGGGTGAGCAGTTCTTC CSVELFRLAGGGEQFF
few TRBJ2-6 TRBV20-1 . TGCAGTGCTAGAGATAACAGACCCTCTGGGGCCAACGTCCTGACTTTC CSARDNRPSGANVLTF
. TRBJ2-7 TRBV20-1 TRBD1 TGCAGTGGAATCCCCCGAGGGGGCAACTCCTACGAGCAGTACTTC CSGIPRGGNSYEQYF
. TRBJ2-1 TRBV14 . TGTGCCAGCAGCTCCCTCCCAGGGGACCACTCCTACAATGAGCAGTTCTTC CASSSLPGDHSYNEQFF